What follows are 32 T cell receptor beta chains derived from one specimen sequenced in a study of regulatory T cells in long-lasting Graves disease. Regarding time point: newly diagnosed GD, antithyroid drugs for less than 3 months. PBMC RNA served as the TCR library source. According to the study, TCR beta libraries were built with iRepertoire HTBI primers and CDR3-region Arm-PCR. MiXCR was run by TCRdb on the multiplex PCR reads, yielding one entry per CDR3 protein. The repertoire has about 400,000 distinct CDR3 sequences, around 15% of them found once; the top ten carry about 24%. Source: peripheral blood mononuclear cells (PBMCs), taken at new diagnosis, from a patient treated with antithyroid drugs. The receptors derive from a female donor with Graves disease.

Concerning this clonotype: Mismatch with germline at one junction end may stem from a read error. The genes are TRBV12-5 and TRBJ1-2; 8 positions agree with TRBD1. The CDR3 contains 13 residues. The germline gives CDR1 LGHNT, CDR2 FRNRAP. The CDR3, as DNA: TGTGCTAGAACACAGGGGACAGGCTATGGCTACGCCTTC. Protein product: CARTQGTGYGYAF. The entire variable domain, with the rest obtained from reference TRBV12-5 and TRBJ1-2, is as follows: DARVTQTPRHKVTEMGQEVTMRCQPILGHNTVFWYRQTMMQGLELLAYFRNRAPLDDSGMPKDRFSAEMPDATLATLKIQPSEPRDSAVYFCARTQGTGYGYAFGSGTRLTVV.

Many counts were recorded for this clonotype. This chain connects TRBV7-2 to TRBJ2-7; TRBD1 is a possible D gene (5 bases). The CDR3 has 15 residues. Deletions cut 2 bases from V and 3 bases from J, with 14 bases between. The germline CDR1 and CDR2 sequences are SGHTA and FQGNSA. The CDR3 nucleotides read TGTGCCAGCAGCTTATCATTTGACAGAGGCTACGAGCAGTACTTC. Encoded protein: CASSLSFDRGYEQYF.

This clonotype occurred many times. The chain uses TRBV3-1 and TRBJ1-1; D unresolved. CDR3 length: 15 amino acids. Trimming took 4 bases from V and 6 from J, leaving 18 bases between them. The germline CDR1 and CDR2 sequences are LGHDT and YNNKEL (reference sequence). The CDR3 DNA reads TGTGCCAGCAGCCTTAGAATAGGGTCGATGGCTGAAGCTTTCTTT. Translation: CASSLRIGSMAEAFF. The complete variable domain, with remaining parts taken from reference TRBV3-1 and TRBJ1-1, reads DTAVSQTPKYLVTQMGNDKSIKCEQNLGHDTMYWYKQDSKKFLKIMFSYNNKELIINETVPNRFSPKSPDKAHLNLHINSLELGDSAVYFCASSLRIGSMAEAFFGQGTRLTVV.

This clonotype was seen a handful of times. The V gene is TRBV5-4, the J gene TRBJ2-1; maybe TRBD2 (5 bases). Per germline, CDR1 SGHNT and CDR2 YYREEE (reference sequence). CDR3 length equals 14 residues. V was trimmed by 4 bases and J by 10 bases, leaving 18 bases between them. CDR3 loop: CASSEVRTVGEQFF. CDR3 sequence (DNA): TGTGCCAGCAGCGAAGTACGGACTGTGGGCGAGCAGTTCTTC. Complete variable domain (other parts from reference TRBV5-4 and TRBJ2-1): ETGVTQSPTHLIKTRGQQVTLRCSSQSGHNTVSWYQQALGQGPQFIFQYYREEENGRGNFPPRFSGLQFPNYSSELNVNALELDDSALYLCASSEVRTVGEQFFGPGTRLTVL.

The DNA for the CDR3 is TGTGCCAGCACGGGCTTCGCCGGGGAGCTGTTTTTT. Translating it yields CASTGFAGELFF. This chain joins TRBV27 and TRBJ2-2; D gene uncertain. Germline lookup yields CDR1 MNHEY and CDR2 SMNVEV (reference sequence). Trimming left V 7 bases short and J 6 bases short, with 9 bases between. CDR3 length equals 12 residues.

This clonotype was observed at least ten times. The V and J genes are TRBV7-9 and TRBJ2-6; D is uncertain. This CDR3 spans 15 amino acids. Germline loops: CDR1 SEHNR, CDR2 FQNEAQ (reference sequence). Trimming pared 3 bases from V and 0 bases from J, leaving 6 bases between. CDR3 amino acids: CASSFRASGANVLTF. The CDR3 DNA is TGTGCCAGCAGCTTTCGAGCCTCTGGGGCCAACGTCCTGACTTTC.

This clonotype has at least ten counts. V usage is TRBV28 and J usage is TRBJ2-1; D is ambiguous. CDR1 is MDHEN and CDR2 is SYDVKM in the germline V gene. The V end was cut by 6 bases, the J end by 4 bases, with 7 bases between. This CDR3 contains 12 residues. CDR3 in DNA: TGTGCCAGCAGAGACGCTTACAATGAGCAGTTCTTC. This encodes CASRDAYNEQFF.

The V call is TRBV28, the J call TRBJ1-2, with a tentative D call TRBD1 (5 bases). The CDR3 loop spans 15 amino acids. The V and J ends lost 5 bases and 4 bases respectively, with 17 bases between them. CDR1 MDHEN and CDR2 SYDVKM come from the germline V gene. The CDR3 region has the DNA TGTGCCAGCAGTGTATTGACCGGGGGGTTCTATGGCTACACCTTC. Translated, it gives CASSVLTGGFYGYTF.

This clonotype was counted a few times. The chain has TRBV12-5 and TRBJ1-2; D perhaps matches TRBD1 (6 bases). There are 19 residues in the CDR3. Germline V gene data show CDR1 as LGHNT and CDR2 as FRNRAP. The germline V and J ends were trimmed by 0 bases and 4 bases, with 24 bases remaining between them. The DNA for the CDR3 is TGTGCTAGTGGTTTGGTACAGTTGGACAGCATTTGGGTCGCCTATGGCTACACCTTC. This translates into CASGLVQLDSIWVAYGYTF. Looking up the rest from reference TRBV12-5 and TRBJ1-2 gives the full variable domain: DARVTQTPRHKVTEMGQEVTMRCQPILGHNTVFWYRQTMMQGLELLAYFRNRAPLDDSGMPKDRFSAEMPDATLATLKIQPSEPRDSAVYFCASGLVQLDSIWVAYGYTFGSGTRLTVV.

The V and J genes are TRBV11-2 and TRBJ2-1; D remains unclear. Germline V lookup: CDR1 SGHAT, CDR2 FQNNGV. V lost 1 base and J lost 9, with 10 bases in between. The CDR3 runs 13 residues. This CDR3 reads CASSLVRFSEQFF. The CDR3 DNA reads TGTGCCAGCAGCTTAGTTCGGTTCTCTGAGCAGTTCTTC.

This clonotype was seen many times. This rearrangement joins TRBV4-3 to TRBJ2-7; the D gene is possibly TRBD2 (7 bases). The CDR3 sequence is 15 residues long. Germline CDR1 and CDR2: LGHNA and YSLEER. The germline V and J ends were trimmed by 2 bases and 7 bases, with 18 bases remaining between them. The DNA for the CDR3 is TGCGCCAGCAGCCAAAGGGGGGGTCTTACGAAGGAGCAGTACTTC. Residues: CASSQRGGLTKEQYF.

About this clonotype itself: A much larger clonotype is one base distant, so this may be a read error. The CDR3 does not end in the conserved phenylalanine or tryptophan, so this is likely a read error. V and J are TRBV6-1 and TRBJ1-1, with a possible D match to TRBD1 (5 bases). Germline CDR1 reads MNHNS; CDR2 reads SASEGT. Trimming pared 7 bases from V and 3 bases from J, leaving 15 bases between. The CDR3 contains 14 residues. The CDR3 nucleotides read TGTGCCAGCATTGCCGGGACGGAAGACACTGAAGCTTTCTCT. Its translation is CASIAGTEDTEAFS.

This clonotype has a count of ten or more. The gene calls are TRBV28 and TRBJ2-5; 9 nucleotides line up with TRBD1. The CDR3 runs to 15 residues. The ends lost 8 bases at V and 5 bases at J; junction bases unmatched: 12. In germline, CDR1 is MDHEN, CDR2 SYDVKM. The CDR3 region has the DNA TGTGCCAGCCGCTTAGGGACAGGGTTGTTTGAGACCCAGTACTTC. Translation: CASRLGTGLFETQYF.

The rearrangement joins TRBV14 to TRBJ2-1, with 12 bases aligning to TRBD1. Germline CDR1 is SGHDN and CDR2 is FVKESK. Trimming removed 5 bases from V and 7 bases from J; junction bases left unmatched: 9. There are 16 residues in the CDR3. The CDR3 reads CASSTTGTGGWNEQFF. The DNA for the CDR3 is TGTGCCAGCAGCACCACCGGGACAGGGGGCTGGAATGAGCAGTTCTTC.

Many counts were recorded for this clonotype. This chain's CDR3 is CASSQEMGQDPFLYGYTF. CDR3 in DNA: TGCGCCAGCAGCCAAGAGATGGGACAGGATCCCTTTCTATATGGCTACACCTTC. The chain links TRBV4-3 to TRBJ1-2; 8 bases are a match to TRBD1. The CDR3 spans 18 residues. Germline V gene lookup returns CDR1 LGHNA and CDR2 YSLEER. V gave up 0 bases and J gave up 5 bases; unmatched junction bases: 14.

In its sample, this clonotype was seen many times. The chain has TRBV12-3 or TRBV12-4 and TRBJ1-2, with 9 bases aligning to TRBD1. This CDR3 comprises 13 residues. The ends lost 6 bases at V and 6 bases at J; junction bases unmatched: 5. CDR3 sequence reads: CASSGDRVDGYTF. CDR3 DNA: TGTGCCAGCAGCGGGGACAGGGTGGATGGCTACACCTTC.

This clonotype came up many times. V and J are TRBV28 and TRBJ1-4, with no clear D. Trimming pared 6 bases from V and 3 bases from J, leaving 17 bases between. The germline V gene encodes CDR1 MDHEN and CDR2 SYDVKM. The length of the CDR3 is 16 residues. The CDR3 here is CASSEGLDSSNEKLFF. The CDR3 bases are TGTGCCAGCAGCGAGGGCCTGGACTCCTCTAATGAAAAACTGTTTTTT.

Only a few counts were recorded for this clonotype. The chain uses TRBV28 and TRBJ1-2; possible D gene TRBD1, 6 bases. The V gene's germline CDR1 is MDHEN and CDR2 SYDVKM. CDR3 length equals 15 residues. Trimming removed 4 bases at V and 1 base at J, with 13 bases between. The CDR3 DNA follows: TGTGCCAGCAGTTCCCCGGACAGAAATAACTATGGCTACACCTTC. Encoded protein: CASSSPDRNNYGYTF.

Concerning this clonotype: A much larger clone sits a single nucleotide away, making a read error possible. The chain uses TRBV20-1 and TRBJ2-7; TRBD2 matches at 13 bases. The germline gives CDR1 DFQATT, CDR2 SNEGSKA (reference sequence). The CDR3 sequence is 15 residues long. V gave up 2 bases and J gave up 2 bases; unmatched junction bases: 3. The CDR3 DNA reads TGCAGTGCTAGATCAGGGACTAGCGGGACCTACGAGCAGTACTTC. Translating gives CSARSGTSGTYEQYF.

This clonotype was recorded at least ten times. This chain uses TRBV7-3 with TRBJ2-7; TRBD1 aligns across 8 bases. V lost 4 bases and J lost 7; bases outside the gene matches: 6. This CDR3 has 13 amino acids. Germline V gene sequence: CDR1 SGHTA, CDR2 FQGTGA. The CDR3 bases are TGTGCCAGCAGCTCATCTGGGACAGGAGAGCAGTACTTC. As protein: CASSSSGTGEQYF.

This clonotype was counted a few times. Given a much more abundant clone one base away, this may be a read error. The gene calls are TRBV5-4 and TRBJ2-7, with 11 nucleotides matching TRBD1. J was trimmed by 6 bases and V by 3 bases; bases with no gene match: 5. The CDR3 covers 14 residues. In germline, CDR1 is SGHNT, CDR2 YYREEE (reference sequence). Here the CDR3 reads CASSSRDRGTEQYF. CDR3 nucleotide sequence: TGTGCCAGCAGCTCCCGGGACAGGGGGACCGAGCAGTACTTC. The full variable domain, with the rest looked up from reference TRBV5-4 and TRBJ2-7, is ETGVTQSPTHLIKTRGQQVTLRCSSQSGHNTVSWYQQALGQGPQFIFQYYREEENGRGNFPPRFSGLQFPNYSSELNVNALELDDSALYLCASSSRDRGTEQYFGPGTRLTVT.

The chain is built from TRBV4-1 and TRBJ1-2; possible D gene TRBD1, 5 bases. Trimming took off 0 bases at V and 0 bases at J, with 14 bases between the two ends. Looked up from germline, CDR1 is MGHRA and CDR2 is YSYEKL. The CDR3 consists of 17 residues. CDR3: CASSQEEGTGTNYGYTF. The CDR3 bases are TGCGCCAGCAGCCAAGAGGAAGGGACGGGGACTAACTATGGCTACACCTTC.

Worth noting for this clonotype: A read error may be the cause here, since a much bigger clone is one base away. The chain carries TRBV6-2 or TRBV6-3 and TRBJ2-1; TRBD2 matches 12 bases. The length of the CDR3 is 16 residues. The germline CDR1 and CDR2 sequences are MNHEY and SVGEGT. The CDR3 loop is CAGRVLAGGGGNEQFF. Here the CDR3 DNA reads TGTGCCGGCAGGGTACTAGCGGGAGGAGGAGGAAATGAGCAGTTCTTC.

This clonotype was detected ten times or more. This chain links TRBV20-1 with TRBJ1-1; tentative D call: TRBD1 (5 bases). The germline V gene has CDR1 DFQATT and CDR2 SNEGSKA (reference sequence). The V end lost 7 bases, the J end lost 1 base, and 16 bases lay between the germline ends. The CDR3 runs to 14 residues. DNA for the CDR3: TGCAGTGTTTTTCCCGGTACAGGGAACACTGAAGCTTTCTTT. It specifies CSVFPGTGNTEAFF.

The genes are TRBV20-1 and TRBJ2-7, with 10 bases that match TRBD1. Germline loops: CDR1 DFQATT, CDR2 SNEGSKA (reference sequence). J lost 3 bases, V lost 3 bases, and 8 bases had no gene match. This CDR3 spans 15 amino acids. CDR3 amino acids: CSARQPGQGSYEQYF. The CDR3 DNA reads TGCAGTGCTAGGCAACCGGGACAGGGGAGCTACGAGCAGTACTTC.

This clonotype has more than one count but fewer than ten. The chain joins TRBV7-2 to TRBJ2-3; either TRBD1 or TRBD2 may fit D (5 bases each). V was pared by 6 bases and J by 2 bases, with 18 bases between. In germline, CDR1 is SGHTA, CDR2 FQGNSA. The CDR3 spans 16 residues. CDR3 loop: CASSWDLGTPTDTQYF. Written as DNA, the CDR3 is TGTGCCAGCAGTTGGGACCTCGGAACTCCCACAGATACGCAGTATTTT.

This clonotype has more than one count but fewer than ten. The CDR3 sequence is CASSPEAGNSYEQYF. The CDR3 bases are TGTGCCAGCTCACCAGAGGCAGGGAACTCCTACGAGCAGTACTTC. The chain uses TRBV18 and TRBJ2-7; possible D gene TRBD1, 5 bases. The CDR3 runs to 15 residues. Trimming left V 2 bases short and J 0 bases short, with 11 bases between. Germline loops: CDR1 KGHSH, CDR2 LQKENI.

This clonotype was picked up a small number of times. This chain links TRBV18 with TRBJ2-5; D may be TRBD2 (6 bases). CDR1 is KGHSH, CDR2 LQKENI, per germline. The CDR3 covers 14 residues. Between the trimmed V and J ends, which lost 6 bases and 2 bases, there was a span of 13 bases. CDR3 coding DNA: TGTGCCAGCTCCCGCGCGGGATCTCAAGAGACCCAGTACTTC. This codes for CASSRAGSQETQYF. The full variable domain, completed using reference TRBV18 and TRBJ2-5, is NAGVMQNPRHLVRRRGQEARLRCSPMKGHSHVYWYRQLPEEGLKFMVYLQKENIIDESGMPKERFSAEFPKEGPSILRIQQVVRGDSAAYFCASSRAGSQETQYFGPGTRLLVL.

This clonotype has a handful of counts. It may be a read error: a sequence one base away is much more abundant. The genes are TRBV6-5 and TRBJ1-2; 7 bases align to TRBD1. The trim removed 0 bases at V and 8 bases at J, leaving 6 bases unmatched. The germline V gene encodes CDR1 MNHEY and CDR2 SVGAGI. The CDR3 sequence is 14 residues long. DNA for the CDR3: TGTGCCAGCAGTTACTCGGAACACAGGGGCGGCTACACCTTC. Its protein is CASSYSEHRGGYTF.

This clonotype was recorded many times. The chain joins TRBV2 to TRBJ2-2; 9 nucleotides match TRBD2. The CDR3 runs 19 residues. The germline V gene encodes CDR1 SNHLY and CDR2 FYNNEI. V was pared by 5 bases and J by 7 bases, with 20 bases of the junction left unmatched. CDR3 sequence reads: CASSIPGTSWPLTDGELFF. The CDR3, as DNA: TGTGCCAGCAGTATTCCAGGGACTAGCTGGCCCTTGACGGACGGGGAGCTGTTTTTT.

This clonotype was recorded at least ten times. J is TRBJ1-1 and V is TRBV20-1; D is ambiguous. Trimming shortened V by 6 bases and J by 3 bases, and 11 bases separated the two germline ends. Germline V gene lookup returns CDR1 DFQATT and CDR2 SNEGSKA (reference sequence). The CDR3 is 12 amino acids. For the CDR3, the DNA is TGCAGTGCCACGTCAGGAGACACTGAAGCTTTCTTT. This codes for CSATSGDTEAFF.

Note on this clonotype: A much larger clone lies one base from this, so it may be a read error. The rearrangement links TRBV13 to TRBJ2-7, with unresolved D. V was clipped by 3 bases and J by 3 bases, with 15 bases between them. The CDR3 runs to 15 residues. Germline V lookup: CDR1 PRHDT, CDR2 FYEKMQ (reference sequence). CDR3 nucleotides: TGTGCCAGCAGCTTGTACCTCATTAGAGGCTACGAGCAGTACTTC. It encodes CASSLYLIRGYEQYF. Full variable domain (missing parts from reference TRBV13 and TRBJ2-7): AAGVIQSPRHLIKEKRETATLKCYPIPRHDTVYWYQQGPGQDPQFLISFYEKMQSDKGSIPDRFSAQQFSDYHSELNMSSLELGDSALYFCASSLYLIRGYEQYFGPGTRLTVT.